Sequencing of this TCR beta chain was carried out in a study of cytomegalovirus exposure and HLA in healthy donors (dated by TCRdb to 2016 to 2017). Broadly, across the study: An earlier analysis of several hundred of the donors reported approximately 300 Gb of sequence data and 117 million unique TCR beta sequences obtained from roughly 180 million T cells. About 280 gigabases of sequencing data and 70 million to 100 million unique TCR sequences were included in an early release covering roughly 700 HLA-typed donors. Among the approximately 430 genotyped donors, around 81% belonged to the genetic ancestry cluster associated with self-reported Caucasian donors. The aim of the study was to test whether cataloging public T cell receptors could identify signatures of past pathogen exposure. The study profiled the T cell repertoires of hundreds of subjects by immunosequencing and related them to cytomegalovirus serostatus. Besides the first cohort of roughly 700 subjects, a separate validation cohort made up of around 120 different subjects was used. High-throughput TCR immunosequencing, statistical association of individual TCRs with disease status, and machine learning were combined to predict cytomegalovirus infection status. A later analysis re-examined previously published TCR beta repertoires from roughly 650 donors and added high-resolution HLA genotyping to investigate patterns of TCR occurrence. The later analysis used no new phenotypic data to find candidate immune exposures, relying instead on TCR beta sequences and their occurrence across donors. An earlier analysis of approximately 500 of the donors applied high-throughput TCR beta sequencing to assess whether each TCR beta V gene segment acted as functional or pseudogenic. Alongside the repertoire data, information on donor age, sex, ethnicity and CMV serostatus was compiled. Genome-wide SNP genotypes for about 60% of the roughly 670 donors were used in a later genetic analysis, which treated that subset as a discovery cohort. All discovery cohort repertoires had been generated using a single sequencing platform. Both class I and class II loci were covered by HLA typing, at four-digit resolution. The number of typed donors differed by locus: about 629-630 for A, B, C, DRB1 and DQB1; 522 for DQA1; fewer than 610 for DPA1; and about 470 for DPB1. Roughly 5 DR-DQ haplotypes were handled as single units for association and clustering, since linkage in the cohort was strong. Among 398 genotyped donors of the cohort, an average of roughly 240,000 unique TCR beta nucleotide sequences were sequenced per donor, 15% to 20% of them non-productive. Findings and caveats that apply to the study as a whole: In the study, roughly 160 TCR beta chains were listed as associated with cytomegalovirus. The sequencing pipeline was judged likely to have produced a cluster of highly shared sequence variants as a technical artifact. Linkage disequilibrium might explain the correlated functional status among segregating V segments, but an unknown experimental factor could not be ruled out. A later analysis found that HLA-associated TCR beta chains were more clonally expanded and had lower generation probabilities than equally common non-associated chains. According to a later analysis, most CMV-associated TCR beta chains appeared to be HLA-restricted, and the HLA associations seemed to be driven largely by CMV exposure. Most TCR sequences were observed very rarely across donors, whereas some public TCRs were present in many individuals. According to a later genetic analysis, donors in an Asian-associated ancestry cluster had fewer N-insertions in productive TCRs than the approximately 630-donor mean. A few of the identified cytomegalovirus-associated TCR beta chains were confirmed in vitro to be specific for cytomegalovirus antigens. Because some donors lacked HLA typing at each locus, the association tests relied only on the typed subset. Presence/absence analyses assumed roughly uniform sequencing depth across donors, an assumption that may not hold. When HLA alleles, especially DR and DQ, strongly co-occurred, TCR associations were difficult to assign to individual alleles. In a later analysis, several top co-occurrence clusters were reported to appear linked to parvovirus B19, influenza, CMV and Epstein-Barr virus. A further reported finding was that TCR beta sequences accurately predicted the HLA-A and HLA-B alleles for most subjects in the first cohort. The only immune exposure information available for the cohort was CMV serostatus. A later analysis associated 15,000 to 20,000 TCR beta sequences with specific HLA alleles at a false discovery rate of 0.05. The authors suggested that the approach could potentially be generalized to other disease states and immunological phenotypes. In an earlier analysis of some 540 of the donors, most TCR beta V segments appeared in productive rearrangements about 87% or about 30% of the time, broadly matching IMGT annotations. In a later genetic analysis, a missense DCLRE1C variant was associated with V-gene and J-gene trimming of TCR beta chains, and the association was replicated in an independent cohort. Cytomegalovirus status was reported to be diagnosed by the classifier with high specificity and sensitivity in both the original and validation cohorts. Some IMGT-functional V segments, including TRBV6-2 and TRBV6-3, could not be distinguished by the 87-base-pair reads and were therefore excluded. Because counts were too low, more than 15 rarely observed V segments, including chromosome 9 orphons, were left out of the earlier analysis of 587 of the donors. According to a later analysis, TCR association rates differed among HLA loci, with DRB1 alleles showing the most associated TCRs and HLA-C alleles showing the fewest. Only TCR beta chains were sequenced in this cohort, and the absence of alpha or paired-chain data limited detectable features.

The library was prepared using the immunoSEQ multiplex PCR assay. The multiplex PCR relied on a mix of 60 forward primers for TCR Vbeta segments and 13 reverse primers for TCR Jbeta segments. A multiplex PCR assay on genomic DNA amplified the CDR3 region of rearranged TCR beta genes. On the Illumina HiSeq System, the amplified TCR beta libraries were sequenced as 87-base-pair reads. The paper's processing steps were these. In a later analysis, tens of millions of unique TCR beta chains were counted across the 500 to 850 repertoires, and roughly 11 million of these chains were shared by at least two donors. To remove PCR and sequencing errors, raw reads were error-corrected and collapsed into unique sequences using a nearest-neighbor algorithm that merged closely related sequences. Alignment of CDR3 sequences to IMGT reference sequences was used to assign V, D and J gene segments. For a sequence to be retained, a match of at least six nucleotides to both a V gene segment and a J gene segment was required. A rearrangement was called productive if the CDR3 had no stop codons and remained in frame with V and J, and every other rearrangement was called non-productive. CDR3 was defined according to IMGT convention as the region running from the second conserved V-encoded cysteine to the conserved J-encoded phenylalanine. The earlier analysis of fewer than 750 of the donors excluded sequences that lacked an unambiguous match to a single V gene segment. In an earlier analysis of around 590 of the donors, a V segment was called functional when productive rearrangements were above 56.7%, and segregating when the standard deviation between donors exceeded 5%. A statistical classification framework was built to diagnose cytomegalovirus status from the catalog of TCR beta chain sequences. In a later analysis, V and J genes were assigned by comparing TCR nucleotide sequences against IMGT/GENE-DB human TR gene sequences. Using the TCRdist pipeline, a later analysis assigned CDR3 sequences along with most-parsimonious VDJ recombination scenarios. In a later analysis, each TCR beta chain was defined by its CDR3 amino acid sequence together with its V-gene family, and reads without a unique V-gene family were excluded. In a later analysis, fewer than 600 highly shared, low-generation-probability nucleotide sequences were removed to address suspected cross-contamination and a sequencing artifact. In a later analysis, a clonal expansion index was calculated for each public chain from normalized within-repertoire ranks of inferred template counts. In a later analysis, generation probabilities were computed with a VDJ recombination model fitted to out-of-frame rearrangements, and the resulting probabilities were checked against IGoR. In a later analysis, TCR-TCR, TCR-HLA and TCR-CMV co-occurrence was scored with hypergeometric tests, and a repertoire-size bias correction was applied to TCR pairs. False discovery rates were estimated in a later analysis by permuting HLA or CMV assignments 20 times. A later analysis grouped co-occurring TCRs with DBSCAN, adding TCRdist sequence similarity when clustering within HLA-allele-positive subsets. For co-occurrence clustering, repertoires with fewer than 30,000 or more than 120,000 public chains were excluded, along with four or five repertoires with anomalous nucleotide sharing. The immuneACCESS repertoire file appears here via TCRdb, limited to in-frame rearrangements. These files lack a portion of the clones; in checked studies, under half of the deficit traces to unresolved V genes, and the cause of the others is not known. The V and J calls and the clone size are those of that table, but D and trimming were determined from the DNA. In all, the sample holds 150,000 or so clones, and roughly three quarters of those were seen once. The ten largest clones add up to around 7.2% of the sample.

The germline V gene supplies CDR1 SNHLY and CDR2 FYNNEI. Deletion took 2 bases off V and 2 bases off J, with a span of 16 bases between the germline ends. The CDR3 spans 17 residues, from the cysteine through the phenylalanine. Left in the record is the CDR3 DNA by itself, 51 bases read in frame from the first base. The cohort was made up of 500 to 850 healthy bone marrow donors. At the time of sampling, every cohort member was nominally healthy, though immune exposures that went unrecorded were likely present. The donor tested CMV seropositive and was one of the 289 seropositive cohort members. Every donor gave a peripheral blood sample, and the peripheral blood mononuclear cells from that sample were used for TCR beta sequencing. The Qiagen DNeasy Blood Extraction Kit was used to extract genomic DNA from the blood cell samples. As regards this clone: Its binding antigen is unknown. No much larger clonotype is one base removed from it; base qualities were not supplied.

The chain links TRBV2 with TRBJ1-3, with no confident D gene call. The source is a man aged 25 to 40 in good health and CMV-seropositive. The sequencing sample was made of PBMCs. The bases are TGTGCCAGCAGTGAAAGTCAAAGTAGAGGGACTGGAAACACCATATATTTT. Its translation reads: CASSESQSRGTGNTIYF.